Listed here are 27 T cell receptor beta chains from one sample, sequenced in a study of PD-1 blockade in classical Hodgkin lymphoma (dated by TCRdb to the early 2020s). The time point label for this specimen denotes: cycle 2 day 1 (C2D1) of nivolumab. All trial patients had relapsed after autologous stem cell transplantation, with cohorts A, B and C differing in prior brentuximab vedotin exposure. Library method: the immunoSEQ multiplex PCR assay. TCRdb carries this immuneACCESS record with in-frame sequences only. Its versions omit some clonotypes, under half of them owing to an unresolved V gene in the studies checked, with the rest unexplained. In this sample the table shows about 110,000 clones, 89% of which occur a single time. Just under 20% of the sample goes to the ten largest clones. Sequencing was performed on peripheral blood mononuclear cells (PBMCs), taken before the second cycle of nivolumab. These receptors were obtained from a human donor with classical Hodgkin lymphoma.

This chain uses TRBV7-2 with TRBJ2-7, with D possibly TRBD2 on 6 matching bases. Germline V gene sequence: CDR1 SGHTA, CDR2 FQGNSA. V dropped 5 bases and J dropped 3 bases, with 14 bases sitting between them. CDR3 length: 14 amino acids. CDR3 protein: CASSPSGLSYEQYF. The CDR3 coding sequence is TGTGCCAGCAGCCCGTCGGGACTGAGCTACGAGCAGTACTTC.

J is TRBJ2-7 and V is TRBV18; TRBD2 aligns across 9 bases. The J segment lost 4 bases and the V segment lost 0 bases, leaving 7 bases of the junction unmatched. Germline-derived CDR1 and CDR2 are KGHSH and LQKENI. The CDR3 is 16 amino acids. The chain's CDR3 is CASSPPGGRERYEQYF. DNA for the CDR3: TGTGCCAGCTCACCACCGGGCGGGAGGGAAAGATACGAGCAGTACTTC.

CDR3 loop: CATEGIRAYNEQFF. CDR3 coding DNA: TGTGCCACTGAGGGTATAAGGGCCTACAATGAGCAGTTCTTC. This chain uses TRBV2 with TRBJ2-1; perhaps TRBD2 as D (5 bases). The V and J ends lost 10 bases and 2 bases respectively, with 15 bases between them. Germline lookup yields CDR1 SNHLY and CDR2 FYNNEI. The CDR3 covers 14 residues.

The chain recombines TRBV19 with TRBJ1-2; tentative D call: TRBD1 (5 bases). This CDR3 region has 15 residues. Germline V gene sequence: CDR1 LNHDA, CDR2 SQIVND (reference sequence). The V and J ends lost 4 bases and 4 bases respectively, with 16 bases between them. Written as DNA, the CDR3 is TGTGCCAGTAGTAGGCGTGGGACTCTCCCCTATGGCTACACCTTC. As protein: CASSRRGTLPYGYTF.

This clone was seen once. V and J are TRBV7-2 and TRBJ2-2, with TRBD1 identical over 8 bases. CDR3 length: 15 residues. Germline assignment: CDR1 SGHTA and CDR2 FQGNSA. V dropped 5 bases and J dropped 8; count of bases not matched to a gene: 10. The CDR3 spells CASSPQGQAEGELFF. The DNA of the CDR3 is TGTGCCAGCAGCCCCCAGGGACAGGCGGAGGGGGAGCTGTTTTTT. Looking up the rest from reference TRBV7-2 and TRBJ2-2 gives the full variable domain: GAGVSQSPSNKVTEKGKDVELRCDPISGHTALYWYRQSLGQGLEFLIYFQGNSAPDKSGLPSDRFSAERTGGSVSTLTIQRTQQEDSAVYLCASSPQGQAEGELFFGEGSRLTVL.

This chain connects TRBV25-1 to TRBJ2-3; weak D call: TRBD2 (5 bases). Germline V gives CDR1 MGHDK, CDR2 SYGVNS. The CDR3 loop spans 14 amino acids. V was cut by 4 bases and J by 4 bases, with 12 bases left in between. The CDR3 coding sequence is TGTGCCAGCAGTGTCCCGGGAACGGCAGATACGCAGTATTTT. It encodes CASSVPGTADTQYF. The full variable domain, rest sourced from reference TRBV25-1 and TRBJ2-3, is EADIYQTPRYLVIGTGKKITLECSQTMGHDKMYWYQQDPGMELHLIHYSYGVNSTEKGDLSSESTVSRIRTEHFPLTLESARPSHTSQYLCASSVPGTADTQYFGPGTRLTVL.

V usage is TRBV5-6 and J usage is TRBJ2-7; 12 bases match TRBD2. CDR3 length: 14 amino acids. Trimming took 1 base from V and 6 from J; bases not matched to a gene: 2. Per the germline V gene, CDR1 is SGHDT and CDR2 is YYEEEE. This chain's CDR3 is CASSLLGLAGEQYF. As DNA, the CDR3 is TGTGCCAGCAGCTTGCTGGGACTAGCGGGCGAGCAGTACTTC.

This chain joins TRBV5-6 and TRBJ2-5; 9 positions match TRBD1. The CDR3 runs 16 residues. Per germline, CDR1 SGHDT and CDR2 YYEEEE. V trimming: 6 bases; J trimming: 2 bases; junction bases outside the gene matches: 11. The CDR3 DNA is TGTGCCAGCACCGGAATTGGGACAGGGTGGCAAGAGACCCAGTACTTC. Translated, it gives CASTGIGTGWQETQYF.

V gene TRBV7-9 combines with J gene TRBJ1-4, with D unclear. Per the germline V gene, CDR1 is SEHNR and CDR2 is FQNEAQ (reference sequence). This CDR3 comprises 14 residues. Trimming shortened V by 2 bases and J by 2 bases, and 6 bases separated the two germline ends. The CDR3 DNA reads as TGTGCCAGCAGCTTACAGGACACTAATGAAAAACTGTTTTTT. This codes for CASSLQDTNEKLFF. The entire variable domain, with the rest obtained from reference TRBV7-9 and TRBJ1-4, is as follows: DTGVSQNPRHKITKRGQNVTFRCDPISEHNRLYWYRQTLGQGPEFLTYFQNEAQLEKSRLLSDRFSAERPKGSFSTLEIQRTEQGDSAMYLCASSLQDTNEKLFFGSGTQLSVL.

This chain joins TRBV5-6 and TRBJ2-1, with D maybe TRBD2 (5 bases). The CDR3 is 12 amino acids. Germline V gene lookup returns CDR1 SGHDT and CDR2 YYEEEE. V was cut by 4 bases and J by 12 bases, with 14 bases left in between. Here the CDR3 reads CASSQDSSGQFF. CDR3 in DNA: TGTGCCAGCAGCCAGGACTCCTCGGGGCAGTTCTTC.

The CDR3 DNA sequence: TGTGCCAGCACTCTAGGAGGGCCTGGGGCCAACGTCCTGACTTTC. This gives the protein CASTLGGPGANVLTF. V is TRBV2 and J is TRBJ2-6; TRBD2 is a possible D gene (6 bases). This CDR3 has 15 residues. CDR1 is SNHLY, CDR2 FYNNEI, per germline. V lost 7 bases and J 2 bases, leaving 12 bases between the germline ends.

The rearrangement joins TRBV15 to TRBJ2-1, with 11 bases aligning to TRBD2. Trimming cost V 6 bases and J 6 bases; bases outside gene matches: 4. Germline loops: CDR1 LNHNV, CDR2 YYDKDF (reference sequence). This CDR3 comprises 14 residues. CDR3 loop: CATSLSGRANEQFF. In nucleotides, the CDR3 is TGTGCCACCAGTCTTAGCGGGAGGGCCAATGAGCAGTTCTTC.

V gene TRBV18 combines with J gene TRBJ2-2, with a weak D call TRBD1 (5 bases). CDR1 and CDR2 (germline): KGHSH, LQKENI. Trimming stripped 0 bases from V and 7 bases from J, with 9 bases between. This CDR3 spans 14 amino acids. DNA for the CDR3: TGTGCCAGCTCACCACCTCAGGGTGTCGGGGAGCTGTTTTTT. This gives the protein CASSPPQGVGELFF.

The genes are TRBV2 and TRBJ2-2; D is perhaps TRBD1 or TRBD2 (5 bases each). V was trimmed by 6 bases and J by 4 bases, leaving 21 bases between them. Germline assignment: CDR1 SNHLY and CDR2 FYNNEI. CDR3 length: 17 amino acids. The CDR3, as DNA: TGTGCCAGCAGCGGGACGGGGCGAAGACTACGCACCGGGGAGCTGTTTTTT. This sequence encodes CASSGTGRRLRTGELFF.

In regard to this clone: In the same sample, other DNA sequences code for this CDR3. This chain joins TRBV7-2 and TRBJ1-3; D is perhaps TRBD1 (6 bases). V lost 5 bases and J lost 0, with 8 bases in between. The CDR3 is 14 residues long. Germline V gene data show CDR1 as SGHTA and CDR2 as FQGNSA. The CDR3 bases are TGTGCCAGCAGCAGGGGGGGCTCTGGAAACACCATATATTTT. Translation: CASSRGGSGNTIYF.

In regard to this clone: An end of the junction differs from the germline gene, which may be a read error. The chain joins TRBV23-1 to TRBJ2-1; D unresolved. TRBV23-1 belongs to the ORF category, with a function that is uncertain. This CDR3 contains 13 residues. The CDR3 sequence is CASSRKAYTEQFF. CDR3 bases: TGCGCCAGCAGTCGAAAGGCCTACACTGAGCAGTTCTTC.

The rearrangement uses TRBV5-1 and TRBJ1-5, with TRBD1 matching over 9 bases. This CDR3 has 15 amino acids. The V gene end was trimmed by 4 bases and the J gene end by 5 bases; junction bases not matched to a gene: 7. Germline V gene sequence: CDR1 SGHRS, CDR2 YFSETQ. CDR3 region: CASSPGTGFDQPQHF. CDR3 in DNA: TGCGCCAGCAGCCCCGGGACAGGGTTTGATCAGCCCCAGCATTTT. Based on the CDR3 plus reference TRBV5-1 and TRBJ1-5, the full variable domain is KAGVTQTPRYLIKTRGQQVTLSCSPISGHRSVSWYQQTPGQGLQFLFEYFSETQRNKGNFPGRFSGRQFSNSRSEMNVSTLELGDSALYLCASSPGTGFDQPQHFGDGTRLSIL.

This clone was seen just once. The rearrangement links TRBV11-3 to TRBJ2-3; D is ambiguous. This CDR3 has 14 residues. V was trimmed by 3 bases and J by 2 bases, leaving 9 bases between them. Germline lookup yields CDR1 SGHNT and CDR2 YENEEA. The CDR3 sequence: CASSLGGSTDTQYF. CDR3 in DNA: TGTGCCAGCAGCTTGGGCGGTTCCACAGATACGCAGTATTTT.

The rearrangement links TRBV6-5 to TRBJ1-1, with D perhaps TRBD1 (6 bases). Germline assignment: CDR1 MNHEY and CDR2 SVGAGI. V shed 2 bases and J shed 2 bases, with 15 bases lying between them. This CDR3 has 16 residues. The CDR3, as DNA: TGTGCCAGCAGTTACGGGCAGGGCAGGGGAAACACTGAAGCTTTCTTT. The encoded protein is CASSYGQGRGNTEAFF.

DNA for the CDR3: TGTGCCAGCAGCCAAGGCGTGGGAGGACTTTACAATGAGCAGTTCTTC. Encoded protein: CASSQGVGGLYNEQFF. V gene TRBV4-2 combines with J gene TRBJ2-1, with a possible D match to TRBD2 (6 bases). The CDR3 contains 16 residues. In germline, CDR1 is LGHNA, CDR2 YNFKEQ. The V end lost 1 base, the J end lost 4 bases, and 14 bases lay between the germline ends.

This clone was seen only a few times. The chain joins TRBV7-2 to TRBJ2-3; 14 bases are shared with TRBD2. Germline loops: CDR1 SGHTA, CDR2 FQGNSA. The CDR3 sequence is 16 residues long. V was pared by 5 bases and J by 4 bases, with 5 bases of the junction left unmatched. CDR3 nucleotide sequence: TGTGCCAGCAGCCCACGACTAGCGGGGGGGGCAGATACGCAGTATTTT. It is translated as CASSPRLAGGADTQYF.

V usage is TRBV28 and J usage is TRBJ1-5; 8 nucleotides agree with TRBD1. The CDR3 length is 15 residues. Germline CDR1 and CDR2: MDHEN and SYDVKM. V lost 5 bases and J lost 4; bases outside the gene matches: 7. CDR3 residues: CASSPAGGRNQPQHF. The DNA of the CDR3 is TGTGCCAGCAGTCCCGCAGGGGGCCGAAATCAGCCCCAGCATTTT.

The CDR3 reads CASSEEYTEAFF. The CDR3 DNA is TGTGCCAGTAGCGAGGAATACACTGAAGCTTTCTTT. The gene calls are TRBV19 and TRBJ1-1, with no clear D. The V end lost 6 bases, the J end lost 3 bases, and 8 bases lay between the germline ends. Germline-derived CDR1 and CDR2 are LNHDA and SQIVND (reference sequence). This CDR3 comprises 12 residues.

The chain combines TRBV27 with TRBJ1-2; 9 bases map to TRBD1. V lost 7 bases, J lost 8 bases, and 17 bases stayed unmatched. Germline CDR1 and CDR2: MNHEY and SMNVEV (reference sequence). This CDR3 has 16 amino acids. CDR3 amino acids: CASTKSITGGPGGYTF. CDR3 coding DNA: TGTGCCAGCACAAAGTCGATCACAGGGGGCCCCGGGGGCTACACCTTC.

This sequence joins TRBV6-5 and TRBJ2-7; D remains unclear. The CDR3 is 15 amino acids. Per the germline V gene, CDR1 is MNHEY and CDR2 is SVGAGI. V was pared by 2 bases and J by 0 bases, with 11 bases between. The CDR3 nucleotides read TGTGCCAGCAGTTACGGCTCAGCGAACTCCTACGAGCAGTACTTC. Translation: CASSYGSANSYEQYF.

The chain is built from TRBV19 and TRBJ2-1; the D gene could be TRBD1 or TRBD2 (6 bases each). This CDR3 region has 13 residues. The germline V gene encodes CDR1 LNHDA and CDR2 SQIVND (reference sequence). Trimming removed 3 bases from V and 9 bases from J, with 12 bases in between. CDR3 protein: CASSIFSGAEQFF. The CDR3 coding sequence is TGTGCCAGTAGTATCTTTTCGGGGGCTGAGCAGTTCTTC.

This chain joins TRBV27 and TRBJ2-5; the D is unclear. Germline-derived CDR1 and CDR2 are MNHEY and SMNVEV (reference sequence). The germline V and J ends were trimmed by 2 bases and 4 bases, with 8 bases remaining between them. The CDR3 has 13 residues. In DNA form, the CDR3 reads TGTGCCAGCAGTTTAAGCGTAGTAGAGACCCAGTACTTC. It encodes CASSLSVVETQYF.